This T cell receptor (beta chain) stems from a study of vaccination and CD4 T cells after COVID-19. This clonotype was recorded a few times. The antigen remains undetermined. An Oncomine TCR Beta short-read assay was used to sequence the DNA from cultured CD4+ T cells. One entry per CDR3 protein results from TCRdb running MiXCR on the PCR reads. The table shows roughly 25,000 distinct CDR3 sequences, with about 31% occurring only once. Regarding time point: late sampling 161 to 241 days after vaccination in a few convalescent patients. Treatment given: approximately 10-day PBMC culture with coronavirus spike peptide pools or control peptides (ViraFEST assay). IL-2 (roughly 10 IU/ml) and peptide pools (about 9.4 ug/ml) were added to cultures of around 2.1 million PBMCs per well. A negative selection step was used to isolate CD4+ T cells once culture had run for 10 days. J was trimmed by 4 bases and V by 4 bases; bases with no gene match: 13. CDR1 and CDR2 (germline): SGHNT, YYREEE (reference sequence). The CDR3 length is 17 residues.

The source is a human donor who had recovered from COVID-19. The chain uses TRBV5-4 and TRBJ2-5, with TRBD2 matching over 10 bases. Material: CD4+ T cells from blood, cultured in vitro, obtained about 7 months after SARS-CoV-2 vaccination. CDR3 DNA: TGTGCCAGCAGCACGGGGGCTAGCGGGAGTTCTGTAGAGACCCAGTACTTC. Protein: CASSTGASGSSVETQYF.